Below, 25 T cell receptor beta chains from the same sample are listed, as sequenced in a study of T cell repertoires in cytomegalovirus infection. TCRdb reanalysed the reads using MiXCR and keeps one entry per CDR3 protein. This sample has 70,000 to 85,000 distinct CDR3 sequences, with roughly 40% found just once. Which antigens these TCRs recognize remains unknown. The material was CD8+ T cells from cultured PBMCs, obtained from culture after CMV antigen stimulation. These receptors were obtained from a human donor in good health (CMV status not recorded). Some clones in this sample may be carry-over from other donors' samples.

This clonotype was found a few times. The V call is TRBV20-1, the J call TRBJ2-3; a weak D match, TRBD1 (6 bases). Trimming cost V 4 bases and J 3 bases, with 17 bases left between them. Germline CDR1 and CDR2: DFQATT and SNEGSKA (reference sequence). There are 15 residues in the CDR3. The CDR3 DNA reads TGCAGTGCTAAACCGGACAGACTCAAGACAGATACGCAGTATTTT. It specifies CSAKPDRLKTDTQYF.

This CDR3 reads CASSQDRAGSYEQYF. The CDR3 DNA reads TGCGCCAGCAGCCAAGATAGGGCAGGGTCCTACGAGCAGTACTTC. This chain joins TRBV4-1 and TRBJ2-7; D possibly corresponds to TRBD1 (5 bases). V lost 0 bases and J lost 1, with 10 bases in between. The germline CDR1 and CDR2 sequences are MGHRA and YSYEKL. The CDR3 is 15 residues long.

The rearrangement joins TRBV7-2 to TRBJ1-1, with D uncertain. Germline V gives CDR1 SGHTA, CDR2 FQGNSA. This CDR3 has 13 amino acids. V lost 0 bases to trimming and J lost 5 bases, with 7 bases between them. The CDR3 loop is CASSLATRTEAFF. The CDR3 nucleotides read TGTGCCAGCAGCTTAGCGACAAGGACTGAAGCTTTCTTT.

A few counts support this clonotype. V is TRBV7-2 and J is TRBJ2-2, with 12 bases fitting TRBD2. The CDR3 length is 21 residues. Per germline, CDR1 SGHTA and CDR2 FQGNSA. The junction had 13 bases not matched to a gene; V was cut back by 2 bases and J by 0 bases. The DNA for the CDR3 is TGTGCCAGCAGCTTATATCCCTCCCCGACTAGCGGGGGAGCGAACACCGGGGAGCTGTTTTTT. Amino acid sequence: CASSLYPSPTSGGANTGELFF.

This clonotype was observed a few times. The gene calls are TRBV7-9 and TRBJ2-3; a possible D gene is TRBD2 (5 bases). Trimming removed 0 bases at V and 4 bases at J, with 8 bases between. The CDR3 covers 14 residues. Germline CDR1 and CDR2: SEHNR and FQNEAQ (reference sequence). The CDR3: CASSLAPEADTQYF. Written as DNA, the CDR3 is TGTGCCAGCAGCTTAGCGCCGGAGGCAGATACGCAGTATTTT.

This clonotype was counted a few times. The V call is TRBV6-1, the J call TRBJ2-1; the D gene could be TRBD1 or TRBD2 (6 bases each). Between the trimmed V and J ends, which lost 3 bases and 9 bases, there was a span of 18 bases. CDR3 length: 15 amino acids. CDR1 MNHNS and CDR2 SASEGT come from the germline V gene. The CDR3 region is CASSEFEGGPGEQFF. The CDR3 region has the DNA TGTGCCAGCAGTGAGTTTGAGGGGGGCCCAGGTGAGCAGTTCTTC.

The V and J genes are TRBV6-8 and TRBJ1-1; no clear D gene. Germline V gene lookup returns CDR1 MNHGY and CDR2 SAAAGT. Trimming left V 2 bases short and J 4 bases short, with 14 bases between. The length of the CDR3 is 15 residues. CDR3: CASSYQVQPSTEAFF. In nucleotides, the CDR3 is TGTGCCAGCAGTTACCAAGTACAGCCTTCCACTGAAGCTTTCTTT.

The rearrangement links TRBV12-3 or TRBV12-4 to TRBJ2-6; D gene ambiguous. The V gene lost 1 base and the J gene lost 2 bases, with 6 bases spanning the gap. This CDR3 is built from 15 residues. CDR3 protein: CASSLGVPGANVLTF. DNA of the CDR3: TGTGCCAGCAGTTTAGGAGTCCCTGGGGCCAACGTCCTGACTTTC.

V and J are TRBV7-9 and TRBJ2-5; TRBD2 matches at 13 bases. CDR3 length: 18 residues. Germline V gene data show CDR1 as SEHNR and CDR2 as FQNEAQ (reference sequence). J gave up 0 bases and V 3 bases, and 7 bases lay outside the gene matches. DNA for the CDR3: TGTGCCAGCAGCTTCACTAGCGGGGGGGAACGGTACCAAGAGACCCAGTACTTC. This sequence encodes CASSFTSGGERYQETQYF. Drawing the rest from reference TRBV7-9 and TRBJ2-5, the complete variable domain is DTGVSQNPRHKITKRGQNVTFRCDPISEHNRLYWYRQTLGQGPEFLTYFQNEAQLEKSRLLSDRFSAERPKGSFSTLEIQRTEQGDSAMYLCASSFTSGGERYQETQYFGPGTRLLVL.

This clonotype showed up just a few times. The chain links TRBV27 to TRBJ1-2; the D is unclear. Trimming left V 5 bases short and J 1 base short, with 17 bases between. The CDR3 has 16 residues. Germline-derived CDR1 and CDR2 are MNHEY and SMNVEV (reference sequence). CDR3 DNA: TGTGCCAGCAGTCCTCGCGGCTTGGCGTTTAACTATGGCTACACCTTC. It is translated as CASSPRGLAFNYGYTF.

The V and J genes are TRBV7-9 and TRBJ2-7; a weak D match, TRBD2 (6 bases). With 4 bases removed from V and 5 bases from J, the gap between germline ends came to 18 bases. CDR3 size: 15 residues. Germline CDR1 is SEHNR and CDR2 is FQNEAQ (reference sequence). The CDR3 loop is CASSSEGGWGNEQYF. As DNA, the CDR3 is TGTGCCAGCAGCTCAGAAGGAGGGTGGGGCAACGAGCAGTACTTC.

The V and J genes are TRBV7-9 and TRBJ2-4; no reliable D call. Germline CDR1 is SEHNR and CDR2 is FQNEAQ (reference sequence). The CDR3 runs to 14 residues. V was pared by 1 base and J by 6 bases, with 10 bases between. The CDR3 sequence is CASSLGVRVNIQYF. The DNA for the CDR3 is TGTGCCAGCAGCTTAGGGGTTCGAGTAAACATTCAGTACTTC. Full variable domain (outside the CDR3, taken from reference TRBV7-9 and TRBJ2-4): DTGVSQNPRHKITKRGQNVTFRCDPISEHNRLYWYRQTLGQGPEFLTYFQNEAQLEKSRLLSDRFSAERPKGSFSTLEIQRTEQGDSAMYLCASSLGVRVNIQYFGAGTRLSVL.

The J gene is TRBJ1-1, the V gene TRBV7-9; TRBD1 matches 7 bases. CDR3 length equals 15 residues. Unmatched junction bases numbered 16, after V lost 4 bases and J lost 11 bases. Germline CDR1 reads SEHNR; CDR2 reads FQNEAQ (reference sequence). CDR3 loop: CASSSLSGQALEAFF. The CDR3 bases are TGTGCCAGCAGCTCGCTCTCCGGACAGGCACTTGAGGCTTTCTTT.

This clonotype was seen a handful of times. The chain joins TRBV12-3 or TRBV12-4 to TRBJ2-3; D is undetermined. The ends were cut back, 7 bases at V and 1 base at J, with 15 bases in the middle. The CDR3 covers 15 residues. The DNA of the CDR3 is TGTGCCAGCATCACCGGGCCTCCGGGCACAGATACGCAGTATTTT. Its translation is CASITGPPGTDTQYF.

The chain combines TRBV7-2 with TRBJ2-5, with TRBD2 identical over 12 bases. This CDR3 is built from 22 residues. Trimming removed 5 bases from V and 2 bases from J; junction bases left unmatched: 24. Germline values: CDR1 SGHTA, CDR2 FQGNSA. In DNA, the CDR3 is TGTGCCAGCAGCCTACTAGGGGCGGACGGAAGACTAGCGGGGGCCCTACAAGAGACCCAGTACTTC. Translated, it gives CASSLLGADGRLAGALQETQYF.

This clonotype was detected a few times. This chain uses TRBV6-2 or TRBV6-3 with TRBJ2-7; 7 positions match TRBD1. Germline CDR1 reads MNHEY; CDR2 reads SVGEGT. This CDR3 is built from 15 residues. The V segment lost 4 bases and the J segment 2 bases; nucleotides outside the gene matches: 8. This CDR3 is CASSSGQVITYEQYF. Here the CDR3 DNA reads TGTGCCAGCAGTTCCGGACAGGTGATAACCTACGAGCAGTACTTC.

The chain couples TRBV6-2 or TRBV6-3 to TRBJ1-5; TRBD1 is a possible D gene (5 bases). Germline CDR1 is MNHEY and CDR2 is SVGEGT. This CDR3 contains 16 residues. V lost 2 bases and J lost 2, with 13 bases in between. The CDR3 loop is CASSYDTGGGNQPQHF. The CDR3, as DNA: TGTGCCAGCAGTTACGACACAGGCGGAGGCAATCAGCCCCAGCATTTT.

The chain couples TRBV11-2 to TRBJ2-3, with TRBD2 matching 8 bases. V was pared by 5 bases and J by 2 bases, with 12 bases of the junction left unmatched. The CDR3 extends over 17 amino acids. The germline V gene has CDR1 SGHAT and CDR2 FQNNGV. DNA of the CDR3: TGTGCCAGCAGCCACGGGGGGGCTGAAATTCTCACAGATACGCAGTATTTT. Its protein is CASSHGGAEILTDTQYF.

As to this clonotype: A read error is possible here, since a much larger clone lies one base away. This rearrangement joins TRBV28 to TRBJ1-2, with 9 bases fitting TRBD1. From germline, CDR1 is MDHEN and CDR2 SYDVKM. J was trimmed by 1 base and V by 0 bases; bases with no gene match: 0. The CDR3 spans 15 residues. CDR3 residues: CASSLWDRGNYGYTF. The CDR3 DNA is TGTGCCAGCAGTTTATGGGACAGGGGTAACTATGGCTACACCTTC.

This sequence joins TRBV15 and TRBJ2-3; D could derive from TRBD1 or TRBD2 (5 bases each). From germline, CDR1 is LNHNV and CDR2 YYDKDF (reference sequence). This CDR3 spans 14 amino acids. Trimming pared 9 bases from V and 2 bases from J, leaving 15 bases between. In DNA, the CDR3 is TGTGCCACTAACCGGGGCGCGTTCACAGATACGCAGTATTTT. Amino acid sequence: CATNRGAFTDTQYF.

The chain links TRBV27 to TRBJ2-7; 10 nucleotides line up with TRBD1. V shed 5 bases, J shed 4 bases, and the junction held 5 bases outside the gene matches. CDR3 length equals 14 residues. Germline V gene data show CDR1 as MNHEY and CDR2 as SMNVEV (reference sequence). Here the CDR3 reads CASSAGQGGYEQYF. The CDR3 DNA follows: TGTGCCAGCAGTGCCGGACAGGGGGGGTACGAGCAGTACTTC.

This clonotype was recorded a few times. The chain recombines TRBV11-2 with TRBJ1-4; maybe TRBD1 (5 bases). The CDR3 spans 15 residues. Germline lookup yields CDR1 SGHAT and CDR2 FQNNGV. V was shortened by 5 bases and J by 3 bases, with 13 bases between the two germline ends. Written as DNA, the CDR3 is TGTGCCAGCAGCCAGGGCAGGCGGGCTAATGAAAAACTGTTTTTT. It specifies CASSQGRRANEKLFF.

This clonotype was recorded at least ten times. The chain carries TRBV7-2 and TRBJ1-1, with D tentatively TRBD1 (5 bases). From germline, CDR1 is SGHTA and CDR2 FQGNSA. This CDR3 is 13 amino acids long. V lost 5 bases and J 1 base, leaving 8 bases between the germline ends. The CDR3: CASSPTGNTEAFF. For the CDR3, the DNA is TGTGCCAGCAGCCCAACAGGGAACACTGAAGCTTTCTTT.

The V gene is TRBV5-1, the J gene TRBJ2-1; D is tentatively TRBD1 or TRBD2 (7 bases each). CDR3 length equals 22 residues. Germline V gives CDR1 SGHRS, CDR2 YFSETQ. Trimming shortened V by 5 bases and J by 3 bases, and 36 bases separated the two germline ends. The CDR3 region has the DNA TGCGCCAGCAGTTTTGGGCGGCGAGGGGAGGGAGTGGGACACAGGGGCTACAATGAGCAGTTCTTC. Translating gives CASSFGRRGEGVGHRGYNEQFF.

The chain uses TRBV27 and TRBJ1-4; possible D gene TRBD1, 6 bases. The CDR3 runs 15 residues. Trimming took off 1 base at V and 8 bases at J, with 14 bases between the two ends. In germline, CDR1 is MNHEY, CDR2 SMNVEV (reference sequence). CDR3 nucleotides: TGTGCCAGCAGTTTATGGGGGCCTCCGAACGAAAAACTGTTTTTT. It specifies CASSLWGPPNEKLFF. Complete variable domain (other parts from reference TRBV27 and TRBJ1-4): EAQVTQNPRYLITVTGKKLTVTCSQNMNHEYMSWYRQDPGLGLRQIYYSMNVEVTDKGDVPEGYKVSRKEKRNFPLILESPSPNQTSLYFCASSLWGPPNEKLFFGSGTQLSVL.